The 22 T cell receptor beta chains presented below share a single source sample, sequenced in a study of blood T cells in healthy people across ages (dated by TCRdb to the mid-2010s). The library relied on 5' RACE. The sequencer was an Illumina HiSeq 2500. A second roughly 6 to 12 cycle PCR used a sample-barcoded 5' primer and a J-beta primer mix. TCRdb took the public reads, trimmed them with fastp at Q25, ran MiXCR for clone calling and kept in-frame beta chains. CDR3 protein sequences are deduplicated, and each keeps its most common genes and DNA. The sample table records about 800,000 distinct CDR3 sequences; 58% of these occur just once. Clones ranked in the top ten supply about 20% of the sample. Sequenced sample: blood. The receptors come from a man aged 25-45 years in good health.

The chain combines TRBV5-1 with TRBJ2-3, with D perhaps TRBD2 (6 bases). Trimming stripped 2 bases from V and 0 bases from J, with 13 bases between. This CDR3 region has 16 residues. CDR1 is SGHRS and CDR2 is YFSETQ in the germline V gene. CDR3 DNA sequence: TGCGCCAGCAGCTTCCGTGTAGCGGATAGCACAGATACGCAGTATTTT. Its translation is CASSFRVADSTDTQYF.

This clonotype was counted ten times or more. V and J are TRBV20-1 and TRBJ2-1; a possible D gene is TRBD2 (6 bases). V was trimmed by 4 bases and J by 4 bases, leaving 17 bases between them. The CDR3 consists of 15 residues. Germline V lookup: CDR1 DFQATT, CDR2 SNEGSKA (reference sequence). DNA of the CDR3: TGCAGTGCTACGACCGGGGGAGCGGAATACAATGAGCAGTTCTTC. It translates to CSATTGGAEYNEQFF.

J is TRBJ1-1 and V is TRBV7-2, with no clear D. Germline CDR1 SGHTA, CDR2 FQGNSA. The V end lost 1 base, the J end lost 3 bases, and 6 bases lay between the germline ends. This CDR3 region has 13 residues. CDR3 in DNA: TGTGCCAGCAGCTTAGGCACCTACACTGAAGCTTTCTTT. Amino acids: CASSLGTYTEAFF.

V and J are TRBV3-1 and TRBJ1-4; D remains ambiguous. V was shortened by 6 bases and J by 4 bases, with 12 bases between the two germline ends. Germline V gene lookup returns CDR1 LGHDT and CDR2 YNNKEL (reference sequence). This CDR3 spans 14 amino acids. CDR3 nucleotide sequence: TGTGCCAGCAGTCACTTAGCAGTTAATGAAAAACTGTTTTTT. Amino acids: CASSHLAVNEKLFF.

This clonotype was found a few times. The J gene is TRBJ2-1, the V gene TRBV29-1; 9 positions match TRBD2. Germline CDR1 is SQVTM and CDR2 is ANQGSEA. The CDR3 runs to 13 residues. V was clipped by 4 bases and J by 6 bases; unmatched bases: 4. The CDR3 region has the DNA TGCAGCGTTGTAGGCGGGAGGGTCAATGAGCAGTTCTTC. Its protein product is CSVVGGRVNEQFF.

This clonotype was seen more than once but under ten times. The rearrangement joins TRBV10-3 to TRBJ2-1, with D uncertain. There are 13 residues in the CDR3. CDR1 and CDR2 (germline): ENHRY, SYGVKD. Deletions cut 6 bases from V and 5 bases from J, with 11 bases between. CDR3 region: CAISLEIDNEQFF. CDR3 DNA: TGTGCCATCAGCCTGGAGATCGACAATGAGCAGTTCTTC.

Remarks on this clonotype: At one end the junction does not follow the germline gene, possibly because of a read error. V gene TRBV4-1 combines with J gene TRBJ1-2; possible D gene TRBD1, 6 bases. Per germline, CDR1 MGHRA and CDR2 YSYEKL. The CDR3 sequence is 15 residues long. Written as DNA, the CDR3 is TGTGCCAGCAGCCAAGATGCCCGGGGGCTCTATGGCTACACCTTC. Amino acids: CASSQDARGLYGYTF.

This clonotype was found a few times. The chain links TRBV20-1 to TRBJ1-2; a possible D gene is TRBD1 (5 bases). The CDR3 has 13 amino acids. Germline CDR1 reads DFQATT; CDR2 reads SNEGSKA (reference sequence). With 3 bases removed from V and 6 bases from J, the gap between germline ends came to 14 bases. CDR3 amino acids: CSARTDSLDGYTF. DNA for the CDR3: TGCAGTGCTAGGACCGACAGCTTGGATGGCTACACCTTC.

This clonotype was counted a few times. The chain recombines TRBV10-3 with TRBJ2-7; 7 bases are a match to TRBD1. J lost 5 bases, V lost 2 bases, and 6 bases had no gene match. The germline V gene has CDR1 ENHRY and CDR2 SYGVKD. CDR3 length: 14 amino acids. The CDR3 here is CAISEPGQFDEQYF. Written as DNA, the CDR3 is TGTGCCATCAGTGAGCCGGGACAGTTCGACGAGCAGTACTTC.

This chain links TRBV20-1 with TRBJ2-5; 10 bases are shared with TRBD1. V was pared by 5 bases and J by 5 bases, with 8 bases of the junction left unmatched. Germline lookup yields CDR1 DFQATT and CDR2 SNEGSKA (reference sequence). This CDR3 has 14 amino acids. The CDR3 loop reads CSAPDRGRVETQYF. The CDR3 DNA follows: TGCAGTGCTCCCGACAGGGGGCGCGTGGAGACCCAGTACTTC.

The chain employs TRBV29-1 and TRBJ2-5; 7 bases align to TRBD1. J gave up 5 bases and V 4 bases, and 10 bases lay outside the gene matches. Germline-derived CDR1 and CDR2 are SQVTM and ANQGSEA. This CDR3 spans 14 amino acids. The DNA of the CDR3 is TGCAGCGTTGGAAGAGACAGGGCACGGGAGACCCAGTACTTC. Its protein is CSVGRDRARETQYF.

This sequence joins TRBV29-1 and TRBJ2-1; no definite D call. The CDR3 totals 14 residues. CDR1 is SQVTM, CDR2 ANQGSEA, per germline. Trimming took 6 bases from V and 5 from J, leaving 17 bases between them. The CDR3 nucleotides read TGCAGCGTGCAAGCTTGGTCAGGACACAATGAGCAGTTCTTC. Its protein is CSVQAWSGHNEQFF.

This rearrangement joins TRBV28 to TRBJ1-2; D gene unclear. This CDR3 has 13 residues. V was shortened by 6 bases and J by 4 bases, with 12 bases between the two germline ends. Looked up from germline, CDR1 is MDHEN and CDR2 is SYDVKM. The CDR3, as DNA: TGTGCCAGCAGACTTATTAGGACCTATGGCTACACCTTC. Translating it yields CASRLIRTYGYTF.

The chain uses TRBV6-4 and TRBJ2-3, with TRBD2 identical over 9 bases. The CDR3 totals 15 residues. Germline CDR1 is MRHNA and CDR2 is SNTAGT. The V and J ends lost 2 bases and 4 bases, in that order; junction bases with no gene match: 4. The CDR3 nucleotides are TGTGCCAGCAGTGACGCGGGACTAGCTTCAGATACGCAGTATTTT. Amino acids: CASSDAGLASDTQYF.

The rearrangement joins TRBV19 to TRBJ2-5; TRBD1 matches at 8 bases. CDR3 length equals 12 residues. Per germline, CDR1 LNHDA and CDR2 SQIVND (reference sequence). V lost 8 bases to trimming and J lost 6 bases; unmatched junction nucleotides: 5. The CDR3 DNA sequence: TGTGCCAGTGGTCAGGGGGCACAGACCCAGTACTTC. Translating gives CASGQGAQTQYF.

This clonotype has only a few counts. The V gene is TRBV7-2, the J gene TRBJ2-7; perhaps TRBD2 as D (6 bases). V lost 3 bases to trimming and J lost 6 bases, with 24 bases between them. The length of the CDR3 is 17 residues. The V gene's germline CDR1 is SGHTA and CDR2 FQGNSA. The CDR3 DNA reads TGTGCCAGCAGCTTCTACCCCATGGACTCCGGGGGACTCGAGCAGTACTTC. Translation gives CASSFYPMDSGGLEQYF.

The rearrangement uses TRBV4-1 and TRBJ2-1; the D is unclear. The assigned J gene may be wrong: the sequence end matches TRBJ2-7 better. This CDR3 is 13 amino acids long. Per the germline V gene, CDR1 is MGHRA and CDR2 is YSYEKL. The CDR3 sequence is CASSQVLYNEQYF. The CDR3 DNA follows: TGCGCCAGCAGCCAAGTTCTATACAATGAGCAGTACTTC.

V gene TRBV2 combines with J gene TRBJ1-5, with unresolved D. Trimming shortened V by 7 bases and J by 5 bases, and 12 bases separated the two germline ends. The CDR3 extends over 13 amino acids. Germline assignment: CDR1 SNHLY and CDR2 FYNNEI. The CDR3 DNA reads TGTGCCAGCATGGCGAGCACGTATCAGCCCCAGCATTTT. As protein: CASMASTYQPQHF.

This clonotype was counted only a few times. This chain links TRBV29-1 with TRBJ2-3; 9 bases match TRBD1. CDR1 is SQVTM and CDR2 is ANQGSEA in the germline V gene. The CDR3 covers 16 residues. The J segment lost 2 bases and the V segment lost 0 bases, leaving 6 bases of the junction unmatched. CDR3 DNA: TGCAGCGTTGAAGACGGACAGGGGCTTTACACAGATACGCAGTATTTT. Its translation: CSVEDGQGLYTDTQYF.

This chain uses TRBV7-3 with TRBJ2-3; D gene ambiguous. Germline V gives CDR1 SGHTA, CDR2 FQGTGA. V shed 3 bases and J shed 2 bases, with 15 bases lying between them. This CDR3 is 16 amino acids long. For the CDR3, the DNA is TGTGCCAGCAGCTTGGTAGGAAGAGATATCACAGATACGCAGTATTTT. It yields the protein CASSLVGRDITDTQYF.

The chain carries TRBV27 and TRBJ1-1; perhaps TRBD1 as D (5 bases). CDR1 and CDR2 (germline): MNHEY, SMNVEV (reference sequence). The V end was cut by 0 bases, the J end by 2 bases, with 10 bases between. CDR3 length equals 15 residues. The CDR3 nucleotides are TGTGCCAGCAGTTTATCGGCGGGGGTAAACACTGAAGCTTTCTTT. Protein product: CASSLSAGVNTEAFF.

This clonotype was seen a handful of times. The chain carries TRBV20-1 and TRBJ2-6; D remains ambiguous. Germline CDR1 DFQATT, CDR2 SNEGSKA (reference sequence). The CDR3 is 13 residues long. V lost 3 bases, J lost 5 bases, and 8 bases lay in between. CDR3 in DNA: TGCAGTGCTAGCCGCGACAGGGCCAACGTCCTGACTTTC. Residues: CSASRDRANVLTF.